These T cell receptor beta chains were read from a single sample in a study of graft-versus-host responses after intestinal transplantation. These receptors' antigens are unknown. TCRdb keeps only in-frame clones here, not all; method: immunoSEQ multiplex PCR. The sample includes approximately 90,000 clones, around 93% seen only once; the top ten take roughly 0.39%. The material sequenced was unstimulated CD8+ T cells sorted from spleen or lymph node cells, taken before transplant. The receptors originated from a human donor who was the organ donor for an intestinal transplant. CDR3s include the opening cysteine and the closing phenylalanine or tryptophan. D genes are given only for firm matches. Rows may omit the clone size; those that give it use once, few, many or a size class.

.	.	TRBV19	TRBJ1-2	CASSNPRLNYGYTF	TGTGCCAGTAGTAATCCCCGGTTAAACTATGGCTACACCTTC
TRBD1	.	TRBV4-3	TRBJ1-5	CASSQDTGGGSQPQHF	TGCGCCAGCAGCCAAGATACAGGGGGGGGATCACAGCCCCAGCATTTT
.	.	TRBV6-6	TRBJ2-5	CAASGGIETQYF	TGTGCCGCCTCTGGGGGGATCGAGACCCAGTACTTC
.	.	TRBV11-2	TRBJ1-4	CASSLFFESEKLFF	TGTGCCAGCAGCTTATTTTTTGAGAGTGAAAAACTGTTTTTT
.	.	TRBV27	TRBJ1-2	CASSLTENYGYTF	TGTGCCAGCAGTTTAACAGAGAACTATGGCTACACCTTC
.	.	TRBV27	TRBJ2-3	CASSFGGADTQYF	TGTGCCAGCAGTTTCGGGGGTGCAGATACGCAGTATTTT
.	.	TRBV10-2	TRBJ1-1	CASSVSAQTEAFF	TGCGCCAGCAGTGTATCGGCACAGACTGAAGCTTTCTTT
TRBD1	.	TRBV5-1	TRBJ2-7	CASLGQDGNEQYF	TGCGCCAGCCTAGGACAGGATGGGAACGAGCAGTACTTC
.	.	TRBV5-8	TRBJ1-5	CASSLIGYSNQPQHF	TGTGCCAGCAGCTTGATCGGGTATAGCAATCAGCCCCAGCATTTT
TRBD2	few	TRBV7-8	TRBJ2-3	CASSLPVAGEEDTQYF	TGTGCCAGCAGCTTACCGGTAGCGGGGGAGGAAGATACGCAGTATTTT
TRBD2	.	TRBV7-9	TRBJ2-1	CASSLPRGGGELWNEQFF	TGTGCCAGCAGCCTACCAAGAGGCGGGGGGGAACTATGGAATGAGCAGTTCTTC
.	.	TRBV4-3	TRBJ2-7	CASSQDGWGSSYEQYF	TGCGCCAGCAGCCAAGATGGGTGGGGCAGCTCCTACGAGCAGTACTTC
.	once	TRBV7-8	TRBJ1-6	CASSKQSSYNSPLHF	TGTGCCAGCAGCAAACAAAGCTCCTATAATTCACCCCTCCACTTT
TRBD2	once	TRBV5-1	TRBJ2-3	CASSWTSGADTQYF	TGCGCCAGCAGCTGGACTAGCGGGGCAGATACGCAGTATTTT
.	.	TRBV4-1	TRBJ1-1	CASSHPSGDTEAFF	TGCGCCAGCAGCCATCCATCGGGAGACACTGAAGCTTTCTTT
.	.	TRBV4-1	TRBJ2-5	CASSQDPPAGRTETQYF	TGCGCCAGCAGCCAAGATCCCCCCGCGGGGAGAACAGAGACCCAGTACTTC
.	.	TRBV7-8	TRBJ1-2	CASSLETDSSYGYTF	TGTGCCAGCAGCTTAGAGACGGACAGTTCCTATGGCTACACCTTC
TRBD1	.	TRBV7-3	TRBJ2-5	CASSLGTGIETQYF	TGTGCCAGCAGCTTGGGGACAGGGATAGAGACCCAGTACTTC
TRBD1	.	TRBV7-9	TRBJ2-7	CASSLVGTGSHEQYF	TGTGCCAGCAGCTTAGTGGGGACAGGGAGCCACGAGCAGTACTTC
TRBD1	.	TRBV27	TRBJ1-2	CASSHTGGRNYGYTF	TGTGCCAGCAGCCATACAGGGGGTCGTAACTATGGCTACACCTTC
.	.	TRBV6-5	TRBJ1-1	CASRRGLNMNTEAFF	TGTGCCAGCAGGCGCGGACTAAACATGAACACTGAAGCTTTCTTT
TRBD1	.	TRBV11-2	TRBJ1-2	CASSWGAGGDYGYTF	TGTGCCAGCAGCTGGGGGGCAGGGGGCGACTATGGCTACACCTTC
TRBD1	.	TRBV27	TRBJ2-7	CASSLYRTGAIEQYF	TGTGCCAGCAGTTTATACCGGACAGGGGCTATCGAGCAGTACTTC
.	.	TRBV21-1	TRBJ2-2	CASSNRSERAAYTGELFF	TGTGCCAGCAGCAATCGAAGTGAGAGGGCCGCCTACACCGGGGAGCTGTTTTTT
TRBD1	.	TRBV27	TRBJ2-7	CASSLTGQGAYEQYF	TGTGCCAGCAGCTTGACGGGACAGGGGGCCTACGAGCAGTACTTC
TRBD1	few	TRBV28	TRBJ1-3	CASTLLGSDRAGNTIYF	TGTGCCAGTACCTTGTTAGGGTCCGACAGGGCTGGAAACACCATATATTTT
.	.	TRBV2	TRBJ2-7	CASNSRDIPYEQYF	TGTGCCAGCAACTCCCGGGACATACCCTACGAGCAGTACTTC
TRBD1	.	TRBV27	TRBJ2-7	CASSPMTGGKYEQYF	TGTGCCAGCAGTCCGATGACAGGGGGCAAATACGAGCAGTACTTC
.	.	TRBV5-4	TRBJ1-2	CASSFGREANYGYTF	TGTGCCAGCAGCTTCGGACGGGAAGCTAACTATGGCTACACCTTC
.	.	TRBV7-8	TRBJ2-7	CASSKTSLYEQYF	TGTGCCAGCAGCAAAACTAGTCTGTACGAGCAGTACTTC
.	.	TRBV2	TRBJ1-2	CASSDMPVYGYTF	TGTGCCAGCAGTGATATGCCGGTTTATGGCTACACCTTC
TRBD2	once	TRBV4-2	TRBJ2-1	CASSHTSGYNEQFF	TGTGCCAGCAGCCACACTAGCGGATACAATGAGCAGTTCTTC
TRBD2	.	TRBV18	TRBJ2-7	CASSPAGGSYEQYF	TGTGCCAGCTCACCCGCGGGGGGATCCTACGAGCAGTACTTC
.	once	TRBV27	TRBJ2-1	CASSLGPLNEQFF	TGTGCCAGCAGTTTGGGCCCTTTGAATGAGCAGTTCTTC
TRBD2	.	TRBV7-9	TRBJ2-2	CASGGGGANTGELFF	TGTGCCAGCGGCGGTGGGGGGGCGAACACCGGGGAGCTGTTTTTT
TRBD2	.	TRBV7-9	TRBJ2-7	CASLTAGGADPYYEQYF	TGTGCCAGCCTAACTGCGGGGGGCGCAGACCCCTACTACGAGCAGTACTTC
.	.	TRBV30	TRBJ2-1	CAWSVPGTPSYNEQFF	TGTGCCTGGAGTGTTCCCGGGACACCCTCCTACAATGAGCAGTTCTTC
.	.	TRBV6-1	TRBJ1-5	CASSYTDSNQPQHF	TGTGCCAGCAGCTACACAGATAGCAATCAGCCCCAGCATTTT
.	.	TRBV4-1	TRBJ1-4	CASSQGPGGFEKLFF	TGCGCCAGCAGCCAAGGACCCGGAGGGTTCGAAAAACTGTTTTTT
.	.	TRBV6-1	TRBJ2-5	CASQDYTGKTQYF	TGTGCCAGCCAAGACTACACCGGCAAGACCCAGTACTTC
.	.	TRBV6-5	TRBJ1-1	CASSTSGSRGTEAFF	TGTGCCAGCAGCACTTCAGGGTCTAGGGGGACTGAAGCTTTCTTT
TRBD1	few	TRBV6-4	TRBJ2-2	CASSDPDRENTGELFF	TGTGCCAGCAGTGACCCGGACAGGGAGAACACCGGGGAGCTGTTTTTT
TRBD1	.	TRBV28	TRBJ2-2	CASTNRGRRTGELFF	TGTGCCAGCACCAACAGGGGGCGGAGGACCGGGGAGCTGTTTTTT
TRBD1	.	TRBV4-2	TRBJ1-4	CASSQVADRANEKLFF	TGTGCCAGCAGCCAAGTTGCGGACAGGGCAAATGAAAAACTGTTTTTT
TRBD1	once	TRBV9	TRBJ2-7	CASSVRTTGIYEQYF	TGTGCCAGCAGCGTCCGGACGACAGGGATCTACGAGCAGTACTTC
TRBD2	.	TRBV7-2	TRBJ2-3	CASSFYFGGAPDTQYF	TGTGCCAGCAGCTTTTATTTCGGGGGGGCTCCAGATACGCAGTATTTT
.	.	TRBV30	TRBJ1-6	CAWRGTKAYNSPLHF	TGTGCCTGGAGGGGGACAAAGGCCTATAATTCACCCCTCCACTTT
TRBD2	.	TRBV11-1	TRBJ2-1	CASSLFRGGSYNEQFF	TGTGCCAGCAGCTTATTTCGGGGGGGCTCCTACAATGAGCAGTTCTTC
.	.	TRBV29-1	TRBJ2-7	CSVEGGQERYEQYF	TGCAGCGTTGAGGGGGGGCAGGAGCGATACGAGCAGTACTTC
.	.	TRBV4-3	TRBJ2-7	CASSQGAASYEQYF	TGCGCCAGCAGCCAAGGTGCGGCCTCCTACGAGCAGTACTTC
TRBD1	.	TRBV28	TRBJ1-1	CASRMTGGRTEAFF	TGTGCCAGCAGGATGACAGGGGGCAGGACTGAAGCTTTCTTT
.	.	TRBV19	TRBJ2-2	CASQLTTGELFF	TGTGCCAGCCAACTAACCACCGGGGAGCTGTTTTTT
TRBD1	.	TRBV5-8	TRBJ1-5	CASSLDRGSNQPQHF	TGTGCCAGCAGCCTGGACAGGGGGAGCAATCAGCCCCAGCATTTT
.	once	TRBV4-3	TRBJ2-2	CASSHPGQGGTGELFF	TGCGCCAGCAGCCATCCAGGACAGGGAGGGACCGGGGAGCTGTTTTTT
.	.	TRBV9	TRBJ1-6	CASSVATGSPLHF	TGTGCCAGCAGCGTAGCTACAGGTTCACCCCTCCACTTT
.	.	TRBV4-3	TRBJ2-1	CASSQESGGSYNEQFF	TGCGCCAGCAGCCAAGAATCCGGGGGATCCTACAATGAGCAGTTCTTC
.	.	TRBV13	TRBJ1-1	CASSFQTGLNTEAFF	TGTGCCAGCAGCTTTCAGACAGGTCTGAACACTGAAGCTTTCTTT